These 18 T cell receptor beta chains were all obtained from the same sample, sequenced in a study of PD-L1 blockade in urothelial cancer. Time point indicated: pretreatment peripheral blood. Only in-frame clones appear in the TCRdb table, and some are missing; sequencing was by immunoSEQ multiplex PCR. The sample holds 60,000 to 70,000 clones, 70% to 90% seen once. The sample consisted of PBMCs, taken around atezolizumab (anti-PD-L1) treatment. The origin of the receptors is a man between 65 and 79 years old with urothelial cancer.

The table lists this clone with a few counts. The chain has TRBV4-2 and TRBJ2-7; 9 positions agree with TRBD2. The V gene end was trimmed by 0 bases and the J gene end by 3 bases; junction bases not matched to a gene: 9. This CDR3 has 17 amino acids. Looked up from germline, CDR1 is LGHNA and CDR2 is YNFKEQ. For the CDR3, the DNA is TGTGCCAGCAGCCAAGAAGGGGGAGCGGGAGGCGGCTACGAGCAGTACTTC. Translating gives CASSQEGGAGGGYEQYF.

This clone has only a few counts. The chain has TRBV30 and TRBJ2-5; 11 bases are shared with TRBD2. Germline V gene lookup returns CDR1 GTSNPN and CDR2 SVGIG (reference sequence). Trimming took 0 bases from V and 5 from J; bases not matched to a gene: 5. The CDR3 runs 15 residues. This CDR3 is CAWSVLAGVGETQYF. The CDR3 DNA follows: TGTGCCTGGAGTGTACTAGCGGGAGTTGGGGAGACCCAGTACTTC.

CDR3 in DNA: TGTGCCAGCAGCTTGTGGGGGGGACAGGAACGCTATGGCTACACCTTC. This codes for CASSLWGGQERYGYTF. The chain recombines TRBV5-6 with TRBJ1-2; 8 nucleotides align to TRBD1. The germline CDR1 and CDR2 sequences are SGHDT and YYEEEE. The V gene end was trimmed by 1 base and the J gene end by 4 bases; junction bases not matched to a gene: 9. The CDR3 sequence is 16 residues long. The full variable domain, its missing parts supplied by reference TRBV5-6 and TRBJ1-2, is DAGVTQSPTHLIKTRGQQVTLRCSPKSGHDTVSWYQQALGQGPQFIFQYYEEEERQRGNFPDRFSGHQFPNYSSELNVNALLLGDSALYLCASSLWGGQERYGYTFGSGTRLTVV.

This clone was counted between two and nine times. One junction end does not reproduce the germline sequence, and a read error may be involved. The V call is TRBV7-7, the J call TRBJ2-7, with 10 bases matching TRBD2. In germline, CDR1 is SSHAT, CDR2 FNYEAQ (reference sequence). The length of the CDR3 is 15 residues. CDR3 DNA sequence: TGTGCTAGCAGCTTAGCTAGCGGGAGTATCTACGAGCAGTACTTC. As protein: CASSLASGSIYEQYF.

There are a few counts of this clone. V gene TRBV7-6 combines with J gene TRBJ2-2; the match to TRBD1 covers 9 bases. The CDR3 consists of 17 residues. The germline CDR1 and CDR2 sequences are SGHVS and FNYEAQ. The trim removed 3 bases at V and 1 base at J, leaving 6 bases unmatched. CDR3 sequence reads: CASSLGRDRVNTGELFF. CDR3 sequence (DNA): TGTGCCAGCAGCTTGGGCCGGGACAGGGTGAACACCGGGGAGCTGTTTTTT.

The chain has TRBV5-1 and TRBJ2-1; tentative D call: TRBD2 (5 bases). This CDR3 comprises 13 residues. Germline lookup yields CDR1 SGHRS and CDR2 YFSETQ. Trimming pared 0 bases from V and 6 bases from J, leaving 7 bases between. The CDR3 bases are TGCGCCAGCAGCTTGGTAGGAGGCAATGAGCAGTTCTTC. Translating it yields CASSLVGGNEQFF.

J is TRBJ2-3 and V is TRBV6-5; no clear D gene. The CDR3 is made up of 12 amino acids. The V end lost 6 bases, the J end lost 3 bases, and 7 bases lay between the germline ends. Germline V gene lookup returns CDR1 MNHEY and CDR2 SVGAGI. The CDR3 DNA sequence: TGTGCCAGCAGGTCGACAACAGATACGCAGTATTTT. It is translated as CASRSTTDTQYF.

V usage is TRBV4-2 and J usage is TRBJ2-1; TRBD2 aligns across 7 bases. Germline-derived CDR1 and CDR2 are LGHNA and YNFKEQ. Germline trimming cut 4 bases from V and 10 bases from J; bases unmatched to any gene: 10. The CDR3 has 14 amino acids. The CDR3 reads CASSRDYIQWEQFF. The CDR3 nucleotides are TGTGCCAGCAGCCGGGACTACATACAATGGGAGCAGTTCTTC.

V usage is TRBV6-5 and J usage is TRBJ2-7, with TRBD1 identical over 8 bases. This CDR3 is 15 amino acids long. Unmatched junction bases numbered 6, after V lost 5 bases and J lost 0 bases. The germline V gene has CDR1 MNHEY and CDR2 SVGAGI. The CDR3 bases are TGTGCCAGCAGTAGATACAGGGGGAGCTCCTACGAGCAGTACTTC. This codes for CASSRYRGSSYEQYF.

The CDR3 sequence is CASAVAGEPYNEQFF. The DNA for the CDR3 is TGTGCCAGCGCCGTGGCGGGAGAGCCCTACAATGAGCAGTTCTTC. The V call is TRBV13, the J call TRBJ2-1; 7 nucleotides line up with TRBD2. Germline values: CDR1 PRHDT, CDR2 FYEKMQ (reference sequence). V lost 8 bases and J lost 2; bases outside the gene matches: 9. This CDR3 has 15 residues.

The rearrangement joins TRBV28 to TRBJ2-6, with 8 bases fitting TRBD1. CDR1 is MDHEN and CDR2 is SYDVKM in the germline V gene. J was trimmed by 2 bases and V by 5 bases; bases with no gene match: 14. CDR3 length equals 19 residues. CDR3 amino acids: CASSATGDSIGTGANVLTF. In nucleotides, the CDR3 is TGTGCCAGCAGTGCGACAGGGGACTCCATCGGGACTGGGGCCAACGTCCTGACTTTC.

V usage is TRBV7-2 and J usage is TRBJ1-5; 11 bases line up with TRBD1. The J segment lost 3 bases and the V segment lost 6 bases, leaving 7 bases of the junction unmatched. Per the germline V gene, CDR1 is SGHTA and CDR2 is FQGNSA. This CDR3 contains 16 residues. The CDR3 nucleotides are TGTGCCAGCAGTAAGGACAGGGGGCGGGCCAATCAGCCCCAGCATTTT. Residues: CASSKDRGRANQPQHF. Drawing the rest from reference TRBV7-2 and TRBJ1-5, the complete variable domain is GAGVSQSPSNKVTEKGKDVELRCDPISGHTALYWYRQSLGQGLEFLIYFQGNSAPDKSGLPSDRFSAERTGGSVSTLTIQRTQQEDSAVYLCASSKDRGRANQPQHFGDGTRLSIL.

This chain's CDR3 is CASSPSAVGSGNTIYF. Here the CDR3 DNA reads TGTGCCAGCTCACCATCGGCGGTGGGCTCTGGAAACACCATATATTTT. This chain connects TRBV18 to TRBJ1-3; D is undetermined. Germline V gene sequence: CDR1 KGHSH, CDR2 LQKENI. Trimming left V 2 bases short and J 0 bases short, with 11 bases between. The CDR3 is 16 amino acids.

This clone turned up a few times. The CDR3 DNA reads TGTGCCAGCAGCGTAGGAGGACTCCTAGGGGATACGCAGTATTTT. Its protein product is CASSVGGLLGDTQYF. The chain joins TRBV9 to TRBJ2-3; D might be TRBD2 (5 bases). Trimming took off 0 bases at V and 6 bases at J, with 14 bases between the two ends. CDR3 size: 15 residues. Germline loops: CDR1 SGDLS, CDR2 YYNGEE.

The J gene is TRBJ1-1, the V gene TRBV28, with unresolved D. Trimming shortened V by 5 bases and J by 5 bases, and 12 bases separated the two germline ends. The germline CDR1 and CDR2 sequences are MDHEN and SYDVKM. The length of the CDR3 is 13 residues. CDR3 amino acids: CASSDRRATEAFF. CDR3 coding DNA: TGTGCCAGCAGTGACCGGAGGGCGACTGAAGCTTTCTTT.

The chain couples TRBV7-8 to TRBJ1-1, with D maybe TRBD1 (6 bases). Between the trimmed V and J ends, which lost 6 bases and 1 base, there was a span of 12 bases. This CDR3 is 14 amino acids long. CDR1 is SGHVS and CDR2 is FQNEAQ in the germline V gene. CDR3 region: CASRGRGENTEAFF. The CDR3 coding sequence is TGTGCCAGCAGGGGGAGGGGGGAGAACACTGAAGCTTTCTTT.

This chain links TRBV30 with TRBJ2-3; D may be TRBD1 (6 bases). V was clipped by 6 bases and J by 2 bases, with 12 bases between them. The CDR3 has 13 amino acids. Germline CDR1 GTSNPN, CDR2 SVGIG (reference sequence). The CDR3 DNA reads TGTGCCTGTCCAGGGACACTCACAGATACGCAGTATTTT. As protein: CACPGTLTDTQYF.

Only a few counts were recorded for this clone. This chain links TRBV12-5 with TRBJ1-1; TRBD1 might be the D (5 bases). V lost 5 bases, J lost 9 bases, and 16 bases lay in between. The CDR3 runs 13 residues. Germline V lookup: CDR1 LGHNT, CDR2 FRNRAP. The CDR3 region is CASGALPGLQAFF. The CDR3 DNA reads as TGTGCTAGTGGTGCGCTTCCGGGACTTCAAGCTTTCTTT.